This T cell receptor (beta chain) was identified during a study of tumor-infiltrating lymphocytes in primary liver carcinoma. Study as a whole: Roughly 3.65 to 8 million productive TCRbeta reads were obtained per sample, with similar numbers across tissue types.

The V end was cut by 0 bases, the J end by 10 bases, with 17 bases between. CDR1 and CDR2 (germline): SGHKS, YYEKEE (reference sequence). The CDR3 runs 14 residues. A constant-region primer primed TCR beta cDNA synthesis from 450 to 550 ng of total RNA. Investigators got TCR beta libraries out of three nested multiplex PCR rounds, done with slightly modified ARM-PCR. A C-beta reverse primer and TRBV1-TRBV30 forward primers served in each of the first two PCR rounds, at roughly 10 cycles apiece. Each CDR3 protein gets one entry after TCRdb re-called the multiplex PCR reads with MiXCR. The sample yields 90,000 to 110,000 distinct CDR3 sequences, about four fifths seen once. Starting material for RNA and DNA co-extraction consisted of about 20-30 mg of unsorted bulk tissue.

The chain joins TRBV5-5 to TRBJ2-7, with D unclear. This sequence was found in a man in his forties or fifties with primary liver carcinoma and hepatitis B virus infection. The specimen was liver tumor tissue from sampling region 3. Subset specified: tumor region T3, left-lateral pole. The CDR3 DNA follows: TGTGCCAGCAGCTTGGTTCCACTTGAAGGAGATCAGTACTTC. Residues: CASSLVPLEGDQYF.